Listed below are T cell receptor beta chains from one sample, sequenced in a study of sequential checkpoint blockade in melanoma. TCRdb's table, derived via immunoSEQ multiplex PCR, lists solely in-frame clones and lacks some. The sample records 5,000 to 6,000 clones, around 20% being singletons. The sequencing used tumor tissue (inferred from file names), collected from a patient given nivolumab and ipilimumab in sequence. The receptors stem from a human donor with melanoma. CDR3s include the opening cysteine and the closing phenylalanine or tryptophan. A D gene is named only where the DNA matches it firmly. Clone size is stated in some rows and not others, as once, few, many or a class when expanded.

V gene	clone size	D gene	J gene	CDR3 DNA	CDR3 protein
TRBV29-1	-	TRBD1	TRBJ1-1	TGCAGCGTTAAGGGACAGCGGGTGAACACTGAAGCTTTCTTT	CSVKGQRVNTEAFF
TRBV19	few	TRBD2	TRBJ2-1	TGTGCCAGTAGTATGAGGCTACTAGCGGGGAAATACAATGAGCAGTTCTTC	CASSMRLLAGKYNEQFF
TRBV5-1	once	-	TRBJ2-1	TGCGCCAGCAGCTTGGAAGCGGCTCTGGGTGAGCAGTTCTTC	CASSLEAALGEQFF
TRBV18	few	-	TRBJ1-1	TGTGCCAGCTCACCATCGGGGGACACTGAAGCTTTCTTT	CASSPSGDTEAFF
TRBV11-3	few	TRBD1	TRBJ2-7	TGTGCCAGCAGCTTAGACAGGGGGACCCACGAGCAGTACTTC	CASSLDRGTHEQYF
TRBV19	few	TRBD1	TRBJ2-7	TGTGCCAGTAGTATCGGACAGGGGGCTGTCTACGAGCAGTACTTC	CASSIGQGAVYEQYF
TRBV28	medium-sized	-	TRBJ1-1	TGTGCCAGCAGCCCCATACAGAACACTGAAGCTTTCTTT	CASSPIQNTEAFF
TRBV11-3	many	TRBD2	TRBJ2-3	TGTGCCAGCAGCTTGGCTAGCGGGAGGGCAGATACGCAGTATTTT	CASSLASGRADTQYF
TRBV11-3	-	TRBD1	TRBJ1-2	TGTGCCAGCAGCTTGATGACAGGGGAGAACTATGGCTACACCTTC	CASSLMTGENYGYTF
TRBV9	medium-sized	TRBD2	TRBJ2-7	TGTGCCAGCAGCGGCCCACTAGCGGGGGGGTCCTACGAGCAGTACTTC	CASSGPLAGGSYEQYF
TRBV10-2	few	TRBD1	TRBJ1-1	TGCGCCAGCAGTCGCGGACAGGGTTTGACTGAAGCTTTCTTT	CASSRGQGLTEAFF
TRBV30	-	-	TRBJ1-5	TGTGCCTGGAGTGTAGCAGGGTTCACAGGTAATCAGCCCCAGCATTTT	CAWSVAGFTGNQPQHF
TRBV11-3	few	TRBD2	TRBJ2-1	TGTGCCAGCAGCCTAACGGGGGTAGCGGGGAGCTCCTACAATGAGCAGTTCTTC	CASSLTGVAGSSYNEQFF
TRBV15	medium-sized	-	TRBJ2-4	TGTGCCACCAGCAGAGATAGACCCGCACTACTAATAAAGGGGAACATTCAGTACTTC	CATSRDRPALLIKGNIQYF
TRBV7-6	few	-	TRBJ2-3	TGTGCCAGCAGCTTAGATCCTACCTACACAGATACGCAGTATTTT	CASSLDPTYTDTQYF
TRBV11-3	few	-	TRBJ2-7	TGTGCCAGCAGCTTAAGCCAGGGGTCCTACGAGCAGTACTTC	CASSLSQGSYEQYF
TRBV29-1	once	TRBD2	TRBJ2-7	TGCAGCGTTGATGGAGCGGGAGGGCCCAAGGACGAGCAGTACTTC	CSVDGAGGPKDEQYF
TRBV5-1	-	TRBD2	TRBJ2-1	TGCGCCACCCGTAGTAGCGGGACATACAATGAGCAGTTCTTC	CATRSSGTYNEQFF
TRBV5-1	once	-	TRBJ2-7	TGCGCCAGCAGCTTGGGTAGAGGGGTCTACGAGCAGTACTTC	CASSLGRGVYEQYF
TRBV18	few	TRBD2	TRBJ2-7	TGTGCCAGCTCACCAACTATTAGCGGGGGGGCCGAGTCCTACGAGCAGTACTTC	CASSPTISGGAESYEQYF
TRBV18	-	-	TRBJ2-1	TGTGCCAGCTCACCCGGCTCAGATGAGCAGTTCTTC	CASSPGSDEQFF
TRBV11-3	medium-sized	TRBD2	TRBJ2-1	TGTGCCAGCAGCCCCATGACTAGCGGGAGATCCGATGAGCAGTTCTTC	CASSPMTSGRSDEQFF
TRBV18	-	TRBD1	TRBJ2-7	TGTGCCAGCTCACTCAAGACAGGGGGGACCTACGAGCAGTACTTC	CASSLKTGGTYEQYF
TRBV9	-	TRBD1	TRBJ2-7	TGTGCCAGCAGCGTACAGGGGGTTCCCTACGAGCAGTACTTC	CASSVQGVPYEQYF